This entry lists 25 T cell receptor beta chains sequenced from one sample in a study of cytomegalovirus exposure and HLA in healthy donors. Produced via immunoSEQ multiplex PCR; TCRdb's table is partial and in-frame only. Among around 130,000 clones listed, over 65% were seen once. The material sequenced was PBMCs. The source of these receptors is a woman aged 30 to 39 in good health and CMV-seronegative.

This chain's CDR3 is CASSYSRGGGAQYF. The CDR3 DNA follows: TGTGCCAGCAGTTACTCGAGAGGCGGGGGGGCCCAGTACTTC. The V and J genes are TRBV6-5 and TRBJ2-5; the match to TRBD2 covers 9 bases. Germline V gene data show CDR1 as MNHEY and CDR2 as SVGAGI. The CDR3 sequence is 14 residues long. The V gene end was trimmed by 0 bases and the J gene end by 9 bases; junction bases not matched to a gene: 5.

This clone was picked up one time. This chain joins TRBV11-3 and TRBJ2-1; D is unclear. This CDR3 has 12 residues. Trimming removed 4 bases from V and 10 bases from J, with 11 bases in between. Germline-derived CDR1 and CDR2 are SGHNT and YENEEA. CDR3 sequence (DNA): TGTGCCAGCAGCTCCTTAGAGTCCGAGCAGTTCTTC. Its protein is CASSSLESEQFF.

The rearrangement links TRBV9 to TRBJ2-4; the match to TRBD1 covers 7 bases. Per germline, CDR1 SGDLS and CDR2 YYNGEE. Trimming removed 2 bases from V and 0 bases from J; junction bases left unmatched: 14. The CDR3 length is 19 residues. In nucleotides, the CDR3 is TGTGCCAGCAGCGTTGGGGACAGTCCCGGACCTTTAGCCAAAAACATTCAGTACTTC. Its translation: CASSVGDSPGPLAKNIQYF.

The chain recombines TRBV4-3 with TRBJ1-2; no reliable D call. The CDR3 totals 14 residues. Germline CDR1 reads LGHNA; CDR2 reads YSLEER. V shed 0 bases and J shed 8 bases, with 13 bases lying between them. The CDR3 region has the DNA TGCGCCAGCAGCCAAGACAGGATCAGGTCCGGCTACACCTTC. Translating gives CASSQDRIRSGYTF.

The rearrangement uses TRBV5-6 and TRBJ2-3; D ambiguous. Deletions cut 4 bases from V and 6 bases from J, with 9 bases between. Germline assignment: CDR1 SGHDT and CDR2 YYEEEE. This CDR3 comprises 12 residues. CDR3 DNA sequence: TGTGCCAGCAGCATCTCCTTTGATACGCAGTATTTT. It translates to CASSISFDTQYF. Full variable domain (outside the CDR3, taken from reference TRBV5-6 and TRBJ2-3): DAGVTQSPTHLIKTRGQQVTLRCSPKSGHDTVSWYQQALGQGPQFIFQYYEEEERQRGNFPDRFSGHQFPNYSSELNVNALLLGDSALYLCASSISFDTQYFGPGTRLTVL.

The rearrangement uses TRBV9 and TRBJ2-2; D gene ambiguous. Germline-derived CDR1 and CDR2 are SGDLS and YYNGEE. This CDR3 is 12 amino acids long. Trimming shortened V by 7 bases and J by 0 bases, and 4 bases separated the two germline ends. In DNA form, the CDR3 reads TGTGCCAGCCGGGCGAACACCGGGGAGCTGTTTTTT. It encodes CASRANTGELFF.

This sequence joins TRBV5-6 and TRBJ1-2; D is ambiguous. The CDR3 has 15 amino acids. CDR1 is SGHDT and CDR2 is YYEEEE in the germline V gene. Trimming stripped 0 bases from V and 4 bases from J, with 13 bases between. CDR3 protein: CASSLAQLSIYGYTF. CDR3 in DNA: TGTGCCAGCAGCTTGGCACAGCTCTCTATCTATGGCTACACCTTC.

This clone was seen just once. The CDR3 DNA reads as TGTGCCAGCAGCTCCACGACAGGGCCTAGCAATCAGCCCCAGCATTTT. Translating gives CASSSTTGPSNQPQHF. The chain recombines TRBV7-9 with TRBJ1-5, with 7 bases fitting TRBD1. V shed 4 bases, J shed 0 bases, and the junction held 6 bases outside the gene matches. The V gene's germline CDR1 is SEHNR and CDR2 FQNEAQ (reference sequence). The CDR3 sequence is 16 residues long.

The genes are TRBV6-1 and TRBJ1-2; the D gene is possibly TRBD1 (6 bases). The V and J ends lost 3 bases and 8 bases respectively, with 13 bases between them. The CDR3 is 13 residues long. Per germline, CDR1 MNHNS and CDR2 SASEGT. The CDR3 sequence is CASSDKQGVGYTF. The DNA of the CDR3 is TGTGCCAGCAGTGATAAACAGGGCGTGGGCTACACCTTC.

V is TRBV4-2 and J is TRBJ2-5; 13 nucleotides align to TRBD2. CDR3 size: 17 residues. Trimming removed 5 bases from V and 5 bases from J; junction bases left unmatched: 11. The germline gives CDR1 LGHNA, CDR2 YNFKEQ. CDR3 bases: TGTGCCAGCAGCACCAACCCGACTAGCGGGGGGTGGGAGACCCAGTACTTC. It encodes CASSTNPTSGGWETQYF.

V and J are TRBV7-9 and TRBJ2-4; D is undetermined. V lost 3 bases, J lost 0 bases, and 6 bases lay in between. Germline assignment: CDR1 SEHNR and CDR2 FQNEAQ (reference sequence). The CDR3 length is 14 residues. The CDR3 is CASSFLLAKNIQYF. The CDR3 DNA reads TGTGCCAGCAGCTTCTTACTAGCCAAAAACATTCAGTACTTC.

This clone occurred a few times. This chain joins TRBV12-5 and TRBJ2-7; maybe TRBD2 (5 bases). The CDR3 length is 14 residues. Germline V gives CDR1 LGHNT, CDR2 FRNRAP. With 5 bases removed from V and 4 bases from J, the gap between germline ends came to 15 bases. CDR3 amino acids: CASGTDLARYEQYF. In nucleotides, the CDR3 is TGTGCTAGTGGTACGGACCTAGCCCGATACGAGCAGTACTTC.

V gene TRBV25-1 combines with J gene TRBJ1-2; maybe TRBD1 (5 bases). V lost 4 bases and J lost 7, with 13 bases in between. The CDR3 covers 13 residues. CDR1 is MGHDK and CDR2 is SYGVNS in the germline V gene. This chain's CDR3 is CASSGGAWRGYTF. The CDR3 region has the DNA TGTGCCAGCAGTGGCGGGGCCTGGCGTGGCTACACCTTC.

This chain uses TRBV5-1 with TRBJ2-3; 7 bases fit TRBD2. Germline V gives CDR1 SGHRS, CDR2 YFSETQ. The CDR3 has 17 amino acids. V was clipped by 4 bases and J by 0 bases; unmatched bases: 11. CDR3 sequence reads: CASSLLAPHPSTDTQYF. The CDR3 DNA follows: TGCGCCAGCAGCCTACTAGCGCCACACCCTAGCACAGATACGCAGTATTTT.

About this clone itself: The conserved final phenylalanine or tryptophan is absent from the CDR3, which likely points to a read error. The DNA is left out, because the CDR3 cannot be placed on it with certainty; the CDR3 is given as TCRdb lists it. The J gene is TRBJ2-7, the V gene TRBV5-1; TRBD2, as called in the table, went unchecked against the DNA. The germline V gene encodes CDR1 SGHRS and CDR2 YFSETQ. Both ends counted, the CDR3 spans 9 residues. CDR3 sequence: CASRGLVEL.

The genes are TRBV6-5 and TRBJ1-4, with a weak D call TRBD1 (6 bases). V lost 5 bases and J lost 5, with 12 bases in between. Germline CDR1 and CDR2: MNHEY and SVGAGI. The CDR3 spans 14 residues. The CDR3 region has the DNA TGTGCCAGCAGTAATGGGGGCACAAATGAAAAACTGTTTTTT. Residues: CASSNGGTNEKLFF.

The V call is TRBV27, the J call TRBJ2-5, with D maybe TRBD2 (5 bases). V was shortened by 7 bases and J by 5 bases, with 14 bases between the two germline ends. CDR3 length: 13 residues. Germline values: CDR1 MNHEY, CDR2 SMNVEV (reference sequence). CDR3 nucleotides: TGTGCCAGCACAAACGCTGGGGAGGAGACCCAGTACTTC. Its protein is CASTNAGEETQYF.

This chain links TRBV7-8 with TRBJ1-6; TRBD1 matches at 7 bases. Germline assignment: CDR1 SGHVS and CDR2 FQNEAQ. The CDR3 is made up of 15 amino acids. Trimming at V came to 1 base and at J to 7 bases, leaving 4 bases not matched to a gene. In DNA, the CDR3 is TGTGCCAGCAGCTTAGTGACAGGGATGAATTCACCCCTCCACTTT. Translation: CASSLVTGMNSPLHF.

This rearrangement joins TRBV4-1 to TRBJ2-2; 9 bases map to TRBD1. This CDR3 has 17 amino acids. The V gene's germline CDR1 is MGHRA and CDR2 YSYEKL. The V gene end was trimmed by 2 bases and the J gene end by 3 bases; junction bases not matched to a gene: 7. CDR3 sequence: CASSQTTGGVDTGELFF. The CDR3 nucleotides read TGCGCCAGCAGCCAAACGACAGGGGGAGTGGACACCGGGGAGCTGTTTTTT.

This clone has a single count. The chain has TRBV18 and TRBJ1-3, with D perhaps TRBD1 (5 bases). V was cut by 2 bases and J by 2 bases, with 13 bases left in between. This CDR3 has 16 residues. In germline, CDR1 is KGHSH, CDR2 LQKENI. The CDR3, as DNA: TGTGCCAGCTCACCAGGCAGCGGGACTGCTGGAAACACCATATATTTT. Protein sequence: CASSPGSGTAGNTIYF.

The chain employs TRBV7-2 and TRBJ2-1; TRBD2 matches 7 bases. CDR1 and CDR2 from the germline V gene are SGHTA and FQGNSA. The CDR3 runs 14 residues. V lost 5 bases and J lost 4; bases outside the gene matches: 5. Here the CDR3 reads CASSPSGRYNEQFF. For the CDR3, the DNA is TGTGCCAGCAGCCCTAGCGGACGGTACAATGAGCAGTTCTTC.

The rearrangement links TRBV18 to TRBJ1-1; D not resolved. The CDR3 contains 13 residues. The ends were cut back, 0 bases at V and 4 bases at J, with 6 bases in the middle. The germline V gene has CDR1 KGHSH and CDR2 LQKENI. The CDR3 loop is CASSPPESTEAFF. The DNA for the CDR3 is TGTGCCAGCTCACCACCGGAGAGCACTGAAGCTTTCTTT.

This clone was found once. The chain combines TRBV9 with TRBJ2-2; the D gene is possibly TRBD1 (7 bases). Germline V gene data show CDR1 as SGDLS and CDR2 as YYNGEE. Trimming stripped 4 bases from V and 0 bases from J, with 16 bases between. This CDR3 is 17 amino acids long. The CDR3 reads CASSPTGRTANTGELFF. The CDR3 DNA reads as TGTGCCAGCAGCCCGACAGGGAGGACAGCGAACACCGGGGAGCTGTTTTTT.

The CDR3 region is CASSLVQGENTGELFF. CDR3 sequence (DNA): TGTGCCAGCAGCTTAGTACAGGGGGAGAACACCGGGGAGCTGTTTTTT. The V gene is TRBV13, the J gene TRBJ2-2; 8 positions agree with TRBD1. The germline V gene encodes CDR1 PRHDT and CDR2 FYEKMQ (reference sequence). This CDR3 contains 16 residues. After removal of 1 base from V and 1 base from J, the junction contained 2 bases not matched to a gene.

The rearrangement joins TRBV5-6 to TRBJ1-4, with D unclear. The CDR3 sequence is 15 residues long. With 0 bases removed from V and 7 bases from J, the gap between germline ends came to 13 bases. Germline lookup yields CDR1 SGHDT and CDR2 YYEEEE. As DNA, the CDR3 is TGTGCCAGCAGCTTGGTGCGTGGAGTTGGTGAAAAACTGTTTTTT. It yields the protein CASSLVRGVGEKLFF.